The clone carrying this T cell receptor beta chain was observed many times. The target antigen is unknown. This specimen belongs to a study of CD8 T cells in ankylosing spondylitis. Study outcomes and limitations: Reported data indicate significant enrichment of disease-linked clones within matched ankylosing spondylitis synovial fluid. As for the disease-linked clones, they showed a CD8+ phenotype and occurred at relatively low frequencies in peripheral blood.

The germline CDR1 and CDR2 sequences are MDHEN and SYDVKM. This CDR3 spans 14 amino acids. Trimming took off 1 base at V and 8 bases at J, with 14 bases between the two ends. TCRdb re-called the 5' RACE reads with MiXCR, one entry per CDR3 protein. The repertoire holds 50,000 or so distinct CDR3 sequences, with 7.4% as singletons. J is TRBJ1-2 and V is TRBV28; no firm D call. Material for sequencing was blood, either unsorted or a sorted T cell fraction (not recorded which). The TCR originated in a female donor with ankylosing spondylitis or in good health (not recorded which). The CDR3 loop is CASSLLSGFKGYTF. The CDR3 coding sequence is TGTGCCAGCAGTTTATTGTCAGGATTTAAGGGCTACACCTTC.